This TCR beta chain was found in a study of shared T cell receptors in the human thymus. Produced via immunoSEQ multiplex PCR; TCRdb's table is partial and in-frame only. The profile covers some 760,000 clones, with over 75% appearing a single time and about 0.011% taken by the ten largest. The V gene end was trimmed by 1 base and the J gene end by 3 bases; junction bases not matched to a gene: 15. Looked up from germline, CDR1 is SGHDT and CDR2 is YYEEEE. This CDR3 is built from 19 residues. This sample was also put to use in a study of human thymus T cells. That work adds: There appeared to be biased usage of V and J genes in thymic and blood repertoires.

This sequence joins TRBV5-6 and TRBJ2-3; 9 bases agree with TRBD1. This TCR was recovered from a girl less than two years old with a congenital heart defect. Material: thymocytes. CDR3 in amino acids: CASSLQQGASPARTDTQYF. The CDR3 DNA reads as TGTGCCAGCAGCTTGCAACAGGGGGCTTCCCCGGCGCGGACAGATACGCAGTATTTT.